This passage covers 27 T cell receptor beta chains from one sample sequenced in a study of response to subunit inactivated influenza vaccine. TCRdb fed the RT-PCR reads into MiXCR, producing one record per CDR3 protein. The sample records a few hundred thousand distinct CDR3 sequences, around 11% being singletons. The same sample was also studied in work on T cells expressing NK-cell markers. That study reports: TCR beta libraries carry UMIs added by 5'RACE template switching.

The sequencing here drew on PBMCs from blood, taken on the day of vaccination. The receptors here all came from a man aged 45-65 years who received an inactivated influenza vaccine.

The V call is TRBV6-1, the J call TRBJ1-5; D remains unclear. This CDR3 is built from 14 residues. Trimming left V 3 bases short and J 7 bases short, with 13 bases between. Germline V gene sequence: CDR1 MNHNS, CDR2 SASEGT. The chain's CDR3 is CASSESKPGQPQHF. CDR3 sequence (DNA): TGTGCCAGCAGTGAGAGTAAACCTGGGCAGCCCCAGCATTTT.

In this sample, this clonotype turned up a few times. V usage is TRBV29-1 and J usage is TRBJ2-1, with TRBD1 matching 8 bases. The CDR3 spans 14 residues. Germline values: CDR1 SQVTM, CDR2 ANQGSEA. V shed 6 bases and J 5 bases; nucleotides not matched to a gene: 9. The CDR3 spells CSVSTGDWHNEQFF. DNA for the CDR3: TGCAGCGTATCGACAGGGGACTGGCACAATGAGCAGTTCTTC.

The CDR3 here is CASSFIVRGSGELFF. In DNA form, the CDR3 reads TGTGCCAGCAGTTTTATTGTTCGAGGGTCCGGGGAGCTGTTTTTT. The chain carries TRBV12-3 or TRBV12-4 and TRBJ2-2; D perhaps matches TRBD2 (5 bases). V lost 3 bases, J lost 6 bases, and 14 bases lay in between. This CDR3 region has 15 residues.

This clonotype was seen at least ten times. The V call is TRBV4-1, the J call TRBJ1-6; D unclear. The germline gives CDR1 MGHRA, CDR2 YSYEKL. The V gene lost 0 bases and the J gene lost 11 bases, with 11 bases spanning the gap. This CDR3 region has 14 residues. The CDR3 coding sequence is TGCGCCAGCAGCCAAGAGATAAACGAAGCACCCCTCCACTTT. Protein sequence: CASSQEINEAPLHF.

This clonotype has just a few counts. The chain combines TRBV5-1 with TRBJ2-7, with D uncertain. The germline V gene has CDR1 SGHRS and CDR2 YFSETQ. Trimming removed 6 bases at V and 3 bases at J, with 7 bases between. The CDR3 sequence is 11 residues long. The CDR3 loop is CASKGGYEQYF. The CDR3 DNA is TGCGCCAGCAAGGGCGGCTACGAGCAGTACTTC.

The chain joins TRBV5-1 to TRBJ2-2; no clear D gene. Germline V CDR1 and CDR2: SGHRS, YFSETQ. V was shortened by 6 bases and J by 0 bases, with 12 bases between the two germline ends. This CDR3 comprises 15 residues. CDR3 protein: CASKDPVANTGELFF. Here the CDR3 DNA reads TGCGCCAGCAAGGATCCGGTAGCGAACACCGGGGAGCTGTTTTTT.

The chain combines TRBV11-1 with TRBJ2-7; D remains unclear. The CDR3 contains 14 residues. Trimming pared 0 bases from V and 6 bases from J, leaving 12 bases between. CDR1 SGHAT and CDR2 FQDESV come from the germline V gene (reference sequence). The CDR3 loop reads CASSLAGSQGEQYF. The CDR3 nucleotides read TGTGCCAGCAGCTTAGCCGGAAGTCAAGGCGAGCAGTACTTC.

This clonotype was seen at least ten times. The CDR3 is CASSLGSLAQSTDTQYF. The CDR3 coding sequence is TGCGCCAGCAGCTTAGGATCGCTAGCACAGAGCACAGATACGCAGTATTTT. The gene calls are TRBV5-1 and TRBJ2-3, with D perhaps TRBD2 (5 bases). Trimming shortened V by 2 bases and J by 0 bases, and 16 bases separated the two germline ends. The CDR3 extends over 17 amino acids. Germline V lookup: CDR1 SGHRS, CDR2 YFSETQ.

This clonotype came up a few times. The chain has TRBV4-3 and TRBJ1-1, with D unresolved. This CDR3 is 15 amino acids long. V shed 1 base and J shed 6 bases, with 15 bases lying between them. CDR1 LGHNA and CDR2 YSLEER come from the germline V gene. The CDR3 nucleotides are TGCGCCAGCAGCCAAGGATTTCAGGACGCGGCTGAAGCTTTCTTT. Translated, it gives CASSQGFQDAAEAFF.

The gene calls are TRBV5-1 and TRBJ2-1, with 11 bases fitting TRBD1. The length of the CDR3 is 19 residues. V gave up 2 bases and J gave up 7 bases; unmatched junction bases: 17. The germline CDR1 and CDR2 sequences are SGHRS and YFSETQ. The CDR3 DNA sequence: TGCGCCAGCAGCTTTCCCCATAACTCCGGGACAGGGGGTCTTAATGAGCAGTTCTTC. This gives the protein CASSFPHNSGTGGLNEQFF.

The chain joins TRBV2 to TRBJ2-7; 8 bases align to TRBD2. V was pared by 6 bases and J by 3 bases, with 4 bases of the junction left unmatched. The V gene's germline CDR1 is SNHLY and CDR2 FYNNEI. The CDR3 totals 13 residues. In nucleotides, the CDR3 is TGTGCCAGCAGCCCAGCGGGAGACTACGAGCAGTACTTC. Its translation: CASSPAGDYEQYF.

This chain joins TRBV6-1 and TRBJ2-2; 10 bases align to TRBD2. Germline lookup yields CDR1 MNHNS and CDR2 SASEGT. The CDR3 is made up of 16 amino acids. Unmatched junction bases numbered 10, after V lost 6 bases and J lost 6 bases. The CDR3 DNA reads TGTGCCAGCAGCCCTGAACTAGCGGGAATGTCCGGGGAGCTGTTTTTT. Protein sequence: CASSPELAGMSGELFF.

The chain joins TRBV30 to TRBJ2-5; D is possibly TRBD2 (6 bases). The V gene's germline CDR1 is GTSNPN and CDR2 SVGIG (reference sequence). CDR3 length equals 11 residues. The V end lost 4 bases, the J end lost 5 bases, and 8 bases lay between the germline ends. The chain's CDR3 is CAWTGRETQYF. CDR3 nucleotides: TGTGCCTGGACGGGGAGGGAGACCCAGTACTTC.

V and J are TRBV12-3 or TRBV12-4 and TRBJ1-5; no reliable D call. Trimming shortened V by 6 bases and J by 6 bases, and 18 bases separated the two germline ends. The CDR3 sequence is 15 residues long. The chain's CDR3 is CASSPGLKDGQPQHF. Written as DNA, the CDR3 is TGTGCCAGCAGCCCAGGACTGAAAGATGGTCAGCCCCAGCATTTT.

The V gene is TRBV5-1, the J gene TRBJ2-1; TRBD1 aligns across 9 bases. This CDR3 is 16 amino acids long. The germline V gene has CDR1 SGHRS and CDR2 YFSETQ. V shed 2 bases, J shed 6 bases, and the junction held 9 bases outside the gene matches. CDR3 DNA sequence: TGCGCCAGCAGCTTCTCAGCCGGGACAGGGCTCAATGAGCAGTTCTTC. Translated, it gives CASSFSAGTGLNEQFF.

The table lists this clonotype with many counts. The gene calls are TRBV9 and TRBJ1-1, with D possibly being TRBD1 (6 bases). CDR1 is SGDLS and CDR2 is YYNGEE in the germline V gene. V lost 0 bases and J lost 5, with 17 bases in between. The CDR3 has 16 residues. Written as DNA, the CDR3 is TGTGCCAGCAGCGTAGGAGGGTCAGGGGAGAAGACTGAAGCTTTCTTT. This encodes CASSVGGSGEKTEAFF.

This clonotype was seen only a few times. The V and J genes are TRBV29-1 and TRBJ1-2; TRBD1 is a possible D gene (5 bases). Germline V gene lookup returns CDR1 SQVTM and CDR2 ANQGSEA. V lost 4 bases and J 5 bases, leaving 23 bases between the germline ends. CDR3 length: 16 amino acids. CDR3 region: CSVVPTGLRGGYGYTF. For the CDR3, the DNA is TGCAGCGTTGTCCCCACAGGCCTACGAGGAGGATATGGCTACACCTTC.

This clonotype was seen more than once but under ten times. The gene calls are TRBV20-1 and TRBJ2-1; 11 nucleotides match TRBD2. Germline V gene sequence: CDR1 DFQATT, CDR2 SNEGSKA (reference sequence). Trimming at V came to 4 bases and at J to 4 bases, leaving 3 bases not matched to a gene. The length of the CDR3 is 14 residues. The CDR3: CSAISGGGYNEQFF. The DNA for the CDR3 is TGCAGTGCTATTAGCGGGGGGGGGTACAATGAGCAGTTCTTC.

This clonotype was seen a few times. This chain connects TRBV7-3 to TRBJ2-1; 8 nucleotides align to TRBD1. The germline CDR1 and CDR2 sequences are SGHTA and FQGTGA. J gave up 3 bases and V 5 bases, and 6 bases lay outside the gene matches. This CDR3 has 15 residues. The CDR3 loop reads CASSRDRGNYNEQFF. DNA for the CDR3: TGTGCCAGCAGCCGCGACAGGGGTAACTACAATGAGCAGTTCTTC.

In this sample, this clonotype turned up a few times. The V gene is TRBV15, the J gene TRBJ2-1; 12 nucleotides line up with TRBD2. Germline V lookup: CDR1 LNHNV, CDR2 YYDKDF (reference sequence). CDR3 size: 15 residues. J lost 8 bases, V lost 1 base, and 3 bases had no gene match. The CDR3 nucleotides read TGTGCCACCAGCAGAGGGACTAGCGGGATTGATGAGCAGTTCTTC. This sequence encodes CATSRGTSGIDEQFF.

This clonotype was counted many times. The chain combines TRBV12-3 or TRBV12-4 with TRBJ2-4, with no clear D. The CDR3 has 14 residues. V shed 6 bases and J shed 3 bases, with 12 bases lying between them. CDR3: CASRPQLIKNIQYF. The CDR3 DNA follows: TGTGCCAGCAGACCACAGTTAATCAAAAACATTCAGTACTTC.

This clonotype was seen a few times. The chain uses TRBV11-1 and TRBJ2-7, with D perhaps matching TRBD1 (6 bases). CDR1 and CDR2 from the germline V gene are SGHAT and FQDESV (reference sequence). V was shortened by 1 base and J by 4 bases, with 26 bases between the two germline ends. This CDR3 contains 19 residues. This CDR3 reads CASSLGGMVRGTPHYEQYF. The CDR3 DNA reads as TGTGCCAGCAGCTTAGGGGGCATGGTGAGAGGGACACCTCATTACGAGCAGTACTTC.

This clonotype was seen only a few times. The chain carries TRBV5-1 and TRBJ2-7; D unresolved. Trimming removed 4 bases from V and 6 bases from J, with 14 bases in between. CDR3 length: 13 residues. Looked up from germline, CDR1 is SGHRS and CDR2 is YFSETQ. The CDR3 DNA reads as TGCGCCAGCAGCGGACCAAACCTCGCCGAGCAGTACTTC. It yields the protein CASSGPNLAEQYF.

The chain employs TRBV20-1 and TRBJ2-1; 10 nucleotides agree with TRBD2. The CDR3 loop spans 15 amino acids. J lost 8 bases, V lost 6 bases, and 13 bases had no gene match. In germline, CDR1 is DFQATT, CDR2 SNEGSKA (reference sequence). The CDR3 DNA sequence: TGCAGTGCGACCCAGCCAGCGGGGGGGCGCGATGAGCAGTTCTTC. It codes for CSATQPAGGRDEQFF.

The CDR3 nucleotides are TGTGCCAGCAGGGAGGCGAGCGGGTTGGACACCGGGGAGCTGTTTTTT. It yields the protein CASREASGLDTGELFF. The V gene is TRBV7-9, the J gene TRBJ2-2; tentative D call: TRBD2 (6 bases). This CDR3 spans 16 amino acids. Trimming cost V 6 bases and J 3 bases, with 17 bases left between them. The germline V gene has CDR1 SEHNR and CDR2 FQNEAQ (reference sequence). Full variable domain (missing parts from reference TRBV7-9 and TRBJ2-2): DTGVSQNPRHKITKRGQNVTFRCDPISEHNRLYWYRQTLGQGPEFLTYFQNEAQLEKSRLLSDRFSAERPKGSFSTLEIQRTEQGDSAMYLCASREASGLDTGELFFGEGSRLTVL.

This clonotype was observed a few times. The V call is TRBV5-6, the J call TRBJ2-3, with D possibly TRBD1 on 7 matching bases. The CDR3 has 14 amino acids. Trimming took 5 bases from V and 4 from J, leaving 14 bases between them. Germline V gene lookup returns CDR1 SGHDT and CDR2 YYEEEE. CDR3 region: CASRHPRGADTQYF. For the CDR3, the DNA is TGTGCCAGCAGACACCCCAGGGGGGCAGATACGCAGTATTTT.

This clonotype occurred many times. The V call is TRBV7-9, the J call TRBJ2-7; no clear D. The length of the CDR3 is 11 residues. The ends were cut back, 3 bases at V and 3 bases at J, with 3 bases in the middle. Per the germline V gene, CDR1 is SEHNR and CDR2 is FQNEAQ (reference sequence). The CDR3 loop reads CASSLNYEQYF. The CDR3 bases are TGTGCCAGCAGCTTGAACTACGAGCAGTACTTC.